One and the same sample provided the 13 T cell receptor beta chains below, sequenced in a study of T cell clonality in common variable immunodeficiency. Study conclusions and caveats: In common variable immunodeficiency, TCR beta chains reportedly carried fewer deletions and N-nucleotide insertions.

No antigen has been assigned to these receptors. Assay used: immunoSEQ multiplex PCR; TCRdb lists only in-frame clones, some missing. The repertoire consists of roughly 7,400 clones, none detected only once. Material: peripheral blood mononuclear cells. These receptors originate from a human donor with common variable immunodeficiency.

This clone was counted at least ten times. The read terminates 3 residues before the CDR3 end, so the remaining end is supplied by the germline J gene. The chain recombines TRBV18 with TRBJ1-1, with 9 bases fitting TRBD1. CDR1 is KGHSH, CDR2 LQKENI, per germline. V lost 6 bases and J lost 5; bases outside the gene matches: 10. The CDR3 has 15 residues. The CDR3 bases that were read are TGTGCCAGCTCCCTTGGACAGGGGCGATTAACTGAA. Protein: CASSLGQGRLTE. The whole CDR3 region reads CASSLGQGRLTEAFF.

Points on this clone: The read gets to within 3 residues of the CDR3 end, and the germline J gene fills in the rest. The chain couples TRBV2 to TRBJ2-2; D not certain. CDR3 length: 16 residues. Trimming took off 4 bases at V and 1 base at J, with 13 bases between the two ends. The germline V gene has CDR1 SNHLY and CDR2 FYNNEI. The DNA read from the CDR3 is TGTGCCAGCAGTGTGGATAGCATTTTGAACACCGGGGAG. It yields the protein CASSVDSILNTGE. The whole CDR3 is CASSVDSILNTGELFF.

This clone is labeled medium-sized. The read falls 3 residues short of the CDR3 end, and the missing part is taken from the germline J gene. The rearrangement uses TRBV19 and TRBJ2-1, with 9 bases fitting TRBD1. The CDR3 spans 14 residues. Trimming cost V 5 bases and J 8 bases; bases outside gene matches: 7. Germline V gives CDR1 LNHDA, CDR2 SQIVND (reference sequence). CDR3 region: CASSRTGERDEQFF. The sequenced CDR3 bases are TGTGCCAGTAGTCGGACAGGGGAAAGGGATGAG.

Notes on this clone: The CDR3 extends 3 residues past the end of the read, so its final part is completed from the germline J gene. V and J are TRBV7-8 and TRBJ2-5; the match to TRBD2 covers 11 bases. Trimming cost V 6 bases and J 5 bases; bases outside gene matches: 5. This CDR3 contains 14 residues. Germline values: CDR1 SGHVS, CDR2 FQNEAQ. CDR3: CASSRLAGTETQYF. The covered CDR3 bases are TGTGCCAGCAGTCGACTAGCGGGAACGGAGACC. The variable domain in full, completed from reference TRBV7-8 and TRBJ2-5, reads GAGVSQSPRYKVAKRGQDVALRCDPISGHVSLFWYQQALGQGPEFLTYFQNEAQLDKSGLPSDRFFAERPEGSVSTLKIQRTQQEDSAVYLCASSRLAGTETQYFGPGTRLLVL.

Within the sample, this clone is medium-sized. Read sequence stops 3 residues before the CDR3 end, and the germline J gene provides the missing end. The rearrangement joins TRBV5-5 to TRBJ2-7, with D unclear. V lost 0 bases and J 6 bases, leaving 10 bases between the germline ends. CDR3 length equals 13 residues. Germline CDR1 reads SGHKS; CDR2 reads YYEKEE (reference sequence). The CDR3 bases that were read are TGTGCCAGCAGCTTGGAGCTCTTCTCCGAG. Its translation is CASSLELFSE. The entire CDR3 sequence reads CASSLELFSEQYF.

Many counts were recorded for this clone. The read terminates 3 residues before the CDR3 end, so the remaining end is supplied by the germline J gene. The chain employs TRBV5-4 and TRBJ2-3; D could derive from TRBD1 or TRBD2 (6 bases each). The CDR3 runs 15 residues. The V gene lost 4 bases and the J gene lost 3 bases, with 15 bases spanning the gap. The germline V gene encodes CDR1 SGHNT and CDR2 YYREEE (reference sequence). CDR3 amino acids: CASSHREAWTDTQYF. CDR3 DNA, as far as it was read: TGTGCCAGCAGCCACAGGGAGGCGTGGACAGATACG.

This clone was recorded many times. The read ends 3 residues shy of where the CDR3 ends; the end is completed using the germline J gene. The genes are TRBV19 and TRBJ2-3, with 9 bases that match TRBD2. J was trimmed by 2 bases and V by 1 base; bases with no gene match: 1. CDR1 LNHDA and CDR2 SQIVND come from the germline V gene (reference sequence). This CDR3 has 15 amino acids. CDR3: CASSIVAGVTDTQYF. The part of the CDR3 DNA that was read is TGTGCCAGTAGTATAGTAGCGGGAGTCACAGATACG.

This clone has at least ten counts. The read halts 3 residues ahead of the CDR3 end, with the missing end drawn from the germline J gene. The chain employs TRBV10-3 and TRBJ1-3; maybe TRBD1 (6 bases). The CDR3 is made up of 14 amino acids. Trimming removed 8 bases at V and 1 base at J, with 12 bases between. Germline lookup yields CDR1 ENHRY and CDR2 SYGVKD. The sequenced CDR3 bases are TGTGCCATCCGGGACATCGGGTCTGGAAACACC. Residues: CAIRDIGSGNT. The CDR3 in full is CAIRDIGSGNTIYF.

In this sample, this clone turned up many times. From the germline J gene comes the end of the CDR3, since the read stops 3 residues before it. The chain joins TRBV30 to TRBJ2-3; 7 nucleotides align to TRBD2. This CDR3 is 13 amino acids long. The germline V gene encodes CDR1 GTSNPN and CDR2 SVGIG (reference sequence). The ends lost 2 bases at V and 3 bases at J; junction bases unmatched: 2. The CDR3 protein is CAWSPSGTDTQYF. The CDR3 DNA, read in part, is TGTGCCTGGAGTCCTAGCGGTACAGATACG.

This clone was detected ten times or more. Read sequence stops 3 residues before the CDR3 end, and the germline J gene provides the missing end. The chain recombines TRBV23-1 with TRBJ1-2; TRBD1 matches at 7 bases. TRBV23-1 is reported as an ORF; its role is uncertain. V lost 2 bases, J lost 6 bases, and 3 bases stayed unmatched. The CDR3 totals 13 residues. Partial CDR3 DNA: TGCGCCAGCAGTCAAGAGACAGGGAATGGC. This translates into CASSQETGNG. In full, the CDR3 reads CASSQETGNGYTF.

For this clone: The read is 3 residues too short to cover the CDR3 end, so that end is filled in from the germline J gene. The V and J genes are TRBV7-9 and TRBJ1-5, with D uncertain. CDR3 size: 12 residues. Trimming pared 10 bases from V and 7 bases from J, leaving 14 bases between. Germline CDR1 reads SEHNR; CDR2 reads FQNEAQ (reference sequence). CDR3 DNA, as far as it was read: TGTGCCACTGGCACCTTCAAGCAGCCC. It codes for CATGTFKQP. The entire CDR3 reads CATGTFKQPQHF. Supplemented by reference TRBV7-9 and TRBJ1-5, the full variable domain reads DTGVSQNPRHKITKRGQNVTFRCDPISEHNRLYWYRQTLGQGPEFLTYFQNEAQLEKSRLLSDRFSAERPKGSFSTLEIQRTEQGDSAMYLCATGTFKQPQHFGDGTRLSIL.

This clone came up many times. Read coverage stops 3 residues before the CDR3 terminus; the germline J gene supplies the remainder. The rearrangement links TRBV12-3 or TRBV12-4 to TRBJ1-3; D not resolved. Trimming took off 6 bases at V and 0 bases at J, with 6 bases between the two ends. The CDR3 totals 13 residues. The chain's CDR3 is CASRQASGNTIYF. CDR3 bases read: TGTGCCAGCAGGCAAGCCTCTGGAAACACC.

This clone was observed at least ten times. The read ends 3 residues before the CDR3 terminus; that terminus is restored from the germline J gene. The chain is built from TRBV20-1 and TRBJ2-1; weak D call: TRBD1 (7 bases). The CDR3 length is 19 residues. The V and J ends lost 4 bases and 0 bases respectively, with 25 bases between them. Germline loops: CDR1 DFQATT, CDR2 SNEGSKA (reference sequence). The DNA read from the CDR3 is TGCAGTGCTAAGCCCAGGGGGGCTCGGAGCGCCAGCTCCTACAATGAG. Translated: CSAKPRGARSASSYNE. The CDR3 in full is CSAKPRGARSASSYNEQFF.